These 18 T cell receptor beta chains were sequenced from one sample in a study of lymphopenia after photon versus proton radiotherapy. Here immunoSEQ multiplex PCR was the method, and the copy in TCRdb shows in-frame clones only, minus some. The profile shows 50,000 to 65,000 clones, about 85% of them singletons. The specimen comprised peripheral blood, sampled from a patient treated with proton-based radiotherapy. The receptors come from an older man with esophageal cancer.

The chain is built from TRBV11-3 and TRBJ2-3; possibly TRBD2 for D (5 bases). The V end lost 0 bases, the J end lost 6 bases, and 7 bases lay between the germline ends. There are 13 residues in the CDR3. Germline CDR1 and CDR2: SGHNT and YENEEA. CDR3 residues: CASSLDRGDTQYF. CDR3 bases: TGTGCCAGCAGCTTAGATAGAGGGGATACGCAGTATTTT.

The CDR3, as DNA: TGTGCCAGTAGTAGCCTGGAGGAAGGCTCCTACGAGCAGTACTTC. Its protein product is CASSSLEEGSYEQYF. This chain uses TRBV19 with TRBJ2-7, with TRBD2 as a possible D gene (5 bases). Per germline, CDR1 LNHDA and CDR2 SQIVND (reference sequence). Trimming cost V 4 bases and J 0 bases, with 13 bases left between them. CDR3 length: 15 residues.

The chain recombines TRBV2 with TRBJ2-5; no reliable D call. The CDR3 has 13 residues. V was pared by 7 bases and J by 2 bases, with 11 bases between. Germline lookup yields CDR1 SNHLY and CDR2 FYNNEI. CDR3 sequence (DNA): TGTGCCAGCAATTGGCAGGAGCAAGAGACCCAGTACTTC. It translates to CASNWQEQETQYF.

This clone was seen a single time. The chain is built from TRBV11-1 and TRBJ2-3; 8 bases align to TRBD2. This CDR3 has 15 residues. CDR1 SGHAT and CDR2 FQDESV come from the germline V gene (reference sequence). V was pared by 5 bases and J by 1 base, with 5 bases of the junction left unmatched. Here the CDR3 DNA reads TGTGCCAGCAGCCTCCAACTAGCGGGCACAGATACGCAGTATTTT. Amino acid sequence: CASSLQLAGTDTQYF.

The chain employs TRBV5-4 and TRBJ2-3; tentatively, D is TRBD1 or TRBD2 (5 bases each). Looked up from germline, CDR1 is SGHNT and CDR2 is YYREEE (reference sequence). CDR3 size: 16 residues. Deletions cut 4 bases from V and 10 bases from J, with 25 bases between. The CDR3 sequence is CASSPPGRQSSEAQYF. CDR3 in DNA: TGTGCCAGCAGCCCACCGGGGCGGCAGTCCAGCGAAGCGCAGTATTTT.

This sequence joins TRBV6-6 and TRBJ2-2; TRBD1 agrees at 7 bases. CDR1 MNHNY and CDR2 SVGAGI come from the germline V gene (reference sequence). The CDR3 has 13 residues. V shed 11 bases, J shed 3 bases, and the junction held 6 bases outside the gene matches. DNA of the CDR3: TGTGCCGTCGGACAGGAAGACACCGGGGAGCTGTTTTTT. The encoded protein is CAVGQEDTGELFF.

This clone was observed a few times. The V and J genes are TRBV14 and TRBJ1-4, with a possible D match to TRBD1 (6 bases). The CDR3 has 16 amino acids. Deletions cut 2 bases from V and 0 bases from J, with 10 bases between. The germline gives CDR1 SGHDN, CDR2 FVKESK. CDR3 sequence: CASSQSTGSTNEKLFF. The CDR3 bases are TGTGCCAGCAGCCAATCGACAGGTTCAACTAATGAAAAACTGTTTTTT.

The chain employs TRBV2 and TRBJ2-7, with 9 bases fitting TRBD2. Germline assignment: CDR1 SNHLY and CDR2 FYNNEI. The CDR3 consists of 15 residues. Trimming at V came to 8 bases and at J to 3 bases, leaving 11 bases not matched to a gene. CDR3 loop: CASSPGLASLYEQYF. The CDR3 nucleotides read TGTGCCAGCTCTCCGGGACTAGCTTCCCTCTACGAGCAGTACTTC.

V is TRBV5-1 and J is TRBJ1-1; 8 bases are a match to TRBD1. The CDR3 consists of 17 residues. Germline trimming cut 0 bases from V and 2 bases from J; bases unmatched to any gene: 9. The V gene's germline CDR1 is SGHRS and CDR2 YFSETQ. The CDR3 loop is CASSLEGEQGGNTEAFF. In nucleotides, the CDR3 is TGCGCCAGCAGCTTGGAAGGCGAACAGGGGGGCAACACTGAAGCTTTCTTT.

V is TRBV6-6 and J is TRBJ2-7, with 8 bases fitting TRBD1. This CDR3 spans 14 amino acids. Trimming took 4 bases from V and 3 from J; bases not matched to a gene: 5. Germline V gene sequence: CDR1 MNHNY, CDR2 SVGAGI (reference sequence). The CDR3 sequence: CASSLGQGLYEQYF. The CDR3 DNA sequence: TGTGCCAGCAGTTTAGGACAGGGTCTCTACGAGCAGTACTTC.

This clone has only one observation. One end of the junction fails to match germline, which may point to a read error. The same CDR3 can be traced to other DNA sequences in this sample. The CDR3 is CASSLVAGTSEQYF. The CDR3 bases are TGCGCCAGCAGCTTAGTGGCAGGTACGTCCGAGCAGTACTTC. The chain has TRBV7-9 and TRBJ2-7; D uncertain. Germline-derived CDR1 and CDR2 are SEHNR and FQNEAQ (reference sequence). This CDR3 region has 14 residues. Complete variable domain (other parts from reference TRBV7-9 and TRBJ2-7): DTGVSQNPRHKITKRGQNVTFRCDPISEHNRLYWYRQTLGQGPEFLTYFQNEAQLEKSRLLSDRFSAERPKGSFSTLEIQRTEQGDSAMYLCASSLVAGTSEQYFGPGTRLTVT.

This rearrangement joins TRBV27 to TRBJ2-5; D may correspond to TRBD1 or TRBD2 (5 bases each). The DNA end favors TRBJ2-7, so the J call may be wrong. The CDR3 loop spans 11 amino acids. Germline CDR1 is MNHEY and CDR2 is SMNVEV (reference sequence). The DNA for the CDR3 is TGTGCCAGCAGTCCGGGGCTCGAGCAGTACTTC. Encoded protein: CASSPGLEQYF.

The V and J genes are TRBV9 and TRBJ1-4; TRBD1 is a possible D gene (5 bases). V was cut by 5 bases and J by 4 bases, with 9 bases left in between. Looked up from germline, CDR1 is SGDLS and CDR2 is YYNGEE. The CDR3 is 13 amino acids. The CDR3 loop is CASRGQYNEKLFF. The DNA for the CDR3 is TGTGCCAGCAGGGGGCAGTATAATGAAAAACTGTTTTTT.

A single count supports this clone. The CDR3 protein is CASSLVAGGFQPQHF. In nucleotides, the CDR3 is TGCGCCAGCAGCTTGGTGGCAGGGGGTTTTCAGCCCCAGCATTTT. The rearrangement joins TRBV5-1 to TRBJ1-5; 7 positions match TRBD1. The CDR3 is made up of 15 amino acids. The V gene's germline CDR1 is SGHRS and CDR2 YFSETQ. The J segment lost 6 bases and the V segment lost 0 bases, leaving 6 bases of the junction unmatched.

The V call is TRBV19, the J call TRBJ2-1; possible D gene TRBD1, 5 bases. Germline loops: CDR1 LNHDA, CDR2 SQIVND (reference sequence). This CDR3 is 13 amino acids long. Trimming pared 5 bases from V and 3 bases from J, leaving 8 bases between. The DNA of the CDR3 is TGTGCCAGTAGTCTGGACAACTACAATGAGCAGTTCTTC. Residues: CASSLDNYNEQFF.

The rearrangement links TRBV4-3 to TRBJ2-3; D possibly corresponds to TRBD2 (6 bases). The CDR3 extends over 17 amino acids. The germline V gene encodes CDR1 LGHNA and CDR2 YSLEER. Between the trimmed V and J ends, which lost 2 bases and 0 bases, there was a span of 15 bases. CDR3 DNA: TGCGCCAGCAGCCAATCCTCAGGGACTCCTAGCACAGATACGCAGTATTTT. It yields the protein CASSQSSGTPSTDTQYF.

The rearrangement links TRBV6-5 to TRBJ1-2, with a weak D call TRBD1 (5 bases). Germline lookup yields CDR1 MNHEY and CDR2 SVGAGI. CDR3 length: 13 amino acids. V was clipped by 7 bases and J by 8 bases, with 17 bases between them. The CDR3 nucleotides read TGTGCCAGCAACCTCCGGGGCGAGGACGGCTACACCTTC. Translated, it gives CASNLRGEDGYTF.

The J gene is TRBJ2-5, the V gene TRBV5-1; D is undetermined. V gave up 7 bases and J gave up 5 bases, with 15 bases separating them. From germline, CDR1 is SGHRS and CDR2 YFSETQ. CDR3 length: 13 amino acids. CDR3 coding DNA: TGCGCCAGCGGGCCACTCAATCCGGAGACCCAGTACTTC. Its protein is CASGPLNPETQYF.